The rows below give T cell receptor beta chains drawn from one sample of a study of liver allograft versus peripheral blood T cells. TCRdb analysed the reads with MiXCR anew, one entry per CDR3 protein. The sample has thousands of distinct CDR3 sequences; approximately 15% are singletons. The receptor source for this set is a human patient who had a liver transplant. Some T cells may trace back to the graft donor. CDR3s leave out the opening cysteine and the closing phenylalanine or tryptophan. The order of the fields is clone size, V gene, CDR3 protein. Size tells how often a clone was seen (once, few, many) or the class of an expanded clone, and some rows leave it out.

clone size: medium-sized
V gene: TRBV19
CDR3 protein: ASSMVGSGSYGKNIQY

clone size: medium-sized
V gene: TRBV7-2
CDR3 protein: ASSLQGMREQF

clone size: -
V gene: TRBV6-1
CDR3 protein: ASSRKGVHAGNEKLF

clone size: many
V gene: TRBV19
CDR3 protein: ASSITGVRTEAF

clone size: -
V gene: TRBV30
CDR3 protein: AWSPGGSNQPQH

clone size: medium-sized
V gene: TRBV6-5
CDR3 protein: ASRSDVTGELF

clone size: -
V gene: TRBV19
CDR3 protein: ASSISGRAMGNEQF

clone size: few
V gene: TRBV20-1
CDR3 protein: SARQLISNTEAF

clone size: -
V gene: TRBV6-5
CDR3 protein: ASKRTGLGELF

clone size: medium-sized
V gene: TRBV6-1
CDR3 protein: ASSAIGVTGEKLF

clone size: few
V gene: TRBV10-2
CDR3 protein: ASKPPGTGTNEQF

clone size: medium-sized
V gene: TRBV7-2
CDR3 protein: ASSYLDGPRSNQPQH

clone size: medium-sized
V gene: TRBV9
CDR3 protein: ASSAGRPSGNTIY

clone size: few
V gene: TRBV20-1
CDR3 protein: SASLTSTGRIEAF

clone size: few
V gene: TRBV20-1
CDR3 protein: SARDSGVETEAF

clone size: few
V gene: TRBV28
CDR3 protein: ASSLLSGSGYEQY

clone size: medium-sized
V gene: TRBV7-2
CDR3 protein: ASRLGETYNSPLH

clone size: many
V gene: TRBV28
CDR3 protein: ASSLLGGEGSYEQY

clone size: -
V gene: TRBV19
CDR3 protein: ASSYRGQGEAF

clone size: many
V gene: TRBV20-1
CDR3 protein: SASTQGARYEQY

clone size: few
V gene: TRBV7-9
CDR3 protein: ASSLEFGARIYGYT

clone size: medium-sized
V gene: TRBV30
CDR3 protein: AWSSGLSTGELF

clone size: many
V gene: TRBV18
CDR3 protein: ASSPLRGDYSGANVLT

clone size: medium-sized
V gene: TRBV14
CDR3 protein: ASSQARDYGYT

clone size: -
V gene: TRBV20-1
CDR3 protein: SAFRGGTSYNEQF

clone size: few
V gene: TRBV7-9
CDR3 protein: ASSPPARTSGREANEQF

clone size: medium-sized
V gene: TRBV7-2
CDR3 protein: ASSLETHLH

clone size: medium-sized
V gene: TRBV19
CDR3 protein: ASRPGTGSEKLF

clone size: medium-sized
V gene: TRBV28
CDR3 protein: ASSYPTGSQPQH

clone size: -
V gene: TRBV12-3/TRBV12-4
CDR3 protein: ASSLTFGQPQH

clone size: -
V gene: TRBV7-9
CDR3 protein: ASSLEGRYEQY

clone size: medium-sized
V gene: TRBV7-9
CDR3 protein: ASSFVPRSSGNTIY

clone size: medium-sized
V gene: TRBV5-4
CDR3 protein: ASSYPGQGDTGELF

clone size: many
V gene: TRBV5-6
CDR3 protein: ASSLVPTSVQETQY

clone size: -
V gene: TRBV7-3
CDR3 protein: ASSLMGQGVNTEAF

clone size: medium-sized
V gene: TRBV19
CDR3 protein: ASSMALGQGNRGYT

clone size: -
V gene: TRBV20-1
CDR3 protein: SAPLARLSSGANVLT

clone size: few
V gene: TRBV5-5
CDR3 protein: ASSLGSTGGKAF

clone size: few
V gene: TRBV12-3/TRBV12-4
CDR3 protein: ASRPGQSLSQH

clone size: medium-sized
V gene: TRBV6-1
CDR3 protein: VYLAGAMNTEAF

clone size: few
V gene: TRBV20-1
CDR3 protein: SAREMGEGEQY

clone size: many
V gene: TRBV19
CDR3 protein: ASSPLIWAGENTEAF

clone size: many
V gene: TRBV27
CDR3 protein: ASSSPTSGVVPWSYNEQF

clone size: medium-sized
V gene: TRBV6-5
CDR3 protein: ASSKDRGAYGYT

clone size: few
V gene: TRBV20-1
CDR3 protein: SAKTFLAVRDTQY

clone size: medium-sized
V gene: TRBV19
CDR3 protein: ASSIALRDALL

clone size: medium-sized
V gene: TRBV6-5
CDR3 protein: ASGGGTLRGDTQY

clone size: -
V gene: TRBV29-1
CDR3 protein: SAAGEVYAF

clone size: medium-sized
V gene: TRBV6-6
CDR3 protein: ASSYPGTEYGYT

clone size: -
V gene: TRBV7-9
CDR3 protein: ASSFEGGTEAF